The 11 T cell receptor beta chains below all came from one sample that was sequenced in a study of regulatory T cells in long-lasting Graves disease. The time point denotes: newly diagnosed GD, antithyroid drugs for less than 3 months. PBMC RNA was the source of the TCR library. The authors built TCR beta libraries using iRepertoire HTBI primers and Arm-PCR of CDR3 regions. A single record per CDR3 protein comes from TCRdb applying MiXCR to the multiplex PCR reads. The table includes 450,000 to 600,000 distinct CDR3 sequences, about 16% detected once. These sequences were also reported in another study, on T cells in Graves' hyperthyroidism and ophthalmopathy.

Sequencing was performed on peripheral blood mononuclear cells (PBMCs), taken at new diagnosis, from a patient treated with antithyroid drugs. The receptors derive from a man aged 35 to 55 with Graves disease.

This clonotype was counted many times. This chain links TRBV7-9 with TRBJ1-1; D call uncertain. V shed 6 bases and J shed 2 bases, with 13 bases lying between them. The CDR3 covers 14 residues. Germline-derived CDR1 and CDR2 are SEHNR and FQNEAQ (reference sequence). The CDR3 coding sequence is TGTGCCAGCAGACCCTTAAGGGAAAACACTGAAGCTTTCTTT. Its translation is CASRPLRENTEAFF. Combining the CDR3 with reference TRBV7-9 and TRBJ1-1 gives the whole variable domain DTGVSQNPRHKITKRGQNVTFRCDPISEHNRLYWYRQTLGQGPEFLTYFQNEAQLEKSRLLSDRFSAERPKGSFSTLEIQRTEQGDSAMYLCASRPLRENTEAFFGQGTRLTVV.

This clonotype was counted at least ten times. This sequence joins TRBV28 and TRBJ2-7; the D gene is possibly TRBD2 (6 bases). CDR1 and CDR2 (germline): MDHEN, SYDVKM. Trimming shortened V by 1 base and J by 1 base, and 23 bases separated the two germline ends. This CDR3 is 19 amino acids long. In DNA, the CDR3 is TGTGCCAGCAGTTTATTATTAGGAGGTTGGGGGGACGGGTCCTACGAGCAGTACTTC. Protein: CASSLLLGGWGDGSYEQYF.

This clonotype was seen at least ten times. V is TRBV11-2 and J is TRBJ2-7, with 12 bases that match TRBD2. V dropped 3 bases and J dropped 2; count of bases not matched to a gene: 2. The CDR3 runs to 15 residues. The germline CDR1 and CDR2 sequences are SGHAT and FQNNGV. The CDR3 protein is CASSLTSGRAYEQYF. The CDR3, as DNA: TGTGCCAGCAGCTTGACTAGCGGGAGAGCCTACGAGCAGTACTTC.

This clonotype came up many times. A read error may produce the germline difference seen at one junction end. The chain recombines TRBV10-3 with TRBJ1-1; no reliable D call. Looked up from germline, CDR1 is ENHRY and CDR2 is SYGVKD. There are 13 residues in the CDR3. The CDR3 protein is CAIRERPATEAFF. The CDR3, as DNA: TGTGCCATCCGTGAGCGTCCAGCCACTGAAGCTTTCTTT.

Concerning this clonotype: A much larger clone is a single base away; this may be a read error. The V gene is TRBV29-1, the J gene TRBJ2-7, with TRBD2 as a possible D gene (5 bases). The ends were cut back, 7 bases at V and 5 bases at J, with 12 bases in the middle. Per germline, CDR1 SQVTM and CDR2 ANQGSEA. The CDR3 spans 11 residues. This CDR3 is CSGTSGHEQYF. CDR3 coding DNA: TGCAGCGGGACCAGCGGCCACGAGCAGTACTTC.

There are many counts of this clonotype. The chain is built from TRBV13 and TRBJ2-3, with D possibly matching TRBD1 (5 bases). The germline gives CDR1 PRHDT, CDR2 FYEKMQ (reference sequence). V was trimmed by 2 bases and J by 2 bases, leaving 14 bases between them. The length of the CDR3 is 16 residues. CDR3 bases: TGTGCCAGCAGCTTAAAAGCAGGGTTTAACACAGATACGCAGTATTTT. Translation gives CASSLKAGFNTDTQYF.

This clonotype was recorded once. This chain connects TRBV28 to TRBJ2-7, with 7 bases aligning to TRBD2. Germline V gene sequence: CDR1 MDHEN, CDR2 SYDVKM. The length of the CDR3 is 16 residues. V was clipped by 6 bases and J by 7 bases; unmatched bases: 18. The CDR3 nucleotides read TGTGCCAGCAGCCCGGTTGTGGGCGGGAGTACAAGGGAGCAGTACTTC. Its protein product is CASSPVVGGSTREQYF.

A few counts support this clonotype. CDR3 sequence (DNA): TGTGCCAGCAGCCAAGATCTCAATGGAGGGAATTCACCCCTCCACTTT. Translation: CASSQDLNGGNSPLHF. The chain couples TRBV3-1 to TRBJ1-6; no clear D gene. The CDR3 is made up of 16 amino acids. CDR1 LGHDT and CDR2 YNNKEL come from the germline V gene (reference sequence). V was cut by 0 bases and J by 7 bases, with 13 bases left in between.

The table lists this clonotype with many counts. V usage is TRBV5-1 and J usage is TRBJ2-7; D remains unclear. Germline V gene sequence: CDR1 SGHRS, CDR2 YFSETQ. The CDR3 is 18 amino acids. V lost 4 bases and J lost 3, with 26 bases in between. CDR3 loop: CASSHKPAGLLEIYEQYF. The CDR3 DNA is TGCGCCAGCAGCCACAAACCTGCCGGCCTCCTCGAGATCTACGAGCAGTACTTC.

This clonotype was recorded many times. The CDR3 sequence: CASSQLLGLAGVHEQYF. CDR3 DNA: TGTGCCAGCAGCCAACTCCTGGGACTAGCGGGAGTTCACGAGCAGTACTTC. The rearrangement links TRBV7-6 to TRBJ2-7; 14 bases match TRBD2. This CDR3 region has 17 residues. The junction had 11 bases not matched to a gene; V was cut back by 5 bases and J by 5 bases. Germline V gives CDR1 SGHVS, CDR2 FNYEAQ.

This clonotype was found many times. The chain is built from TRBV3-1 and TRBJ2-7; 7 nucleotides line up with TRBD1. Germline V gene lookup returns CDR1 LGHDT and CDR2 YNNKEL (reference sequence). This CDR3 region has 15 residues. J was trimmed by 3 bases and V by 1 base; bases with no gene match: 6. The CDR3 coding sequence is TGTGCCAGCAGCCAAGCAAGACAGGGCTACTACGAGCAGTACTTC. It yields the protein CASSQARQGYYEQYF.